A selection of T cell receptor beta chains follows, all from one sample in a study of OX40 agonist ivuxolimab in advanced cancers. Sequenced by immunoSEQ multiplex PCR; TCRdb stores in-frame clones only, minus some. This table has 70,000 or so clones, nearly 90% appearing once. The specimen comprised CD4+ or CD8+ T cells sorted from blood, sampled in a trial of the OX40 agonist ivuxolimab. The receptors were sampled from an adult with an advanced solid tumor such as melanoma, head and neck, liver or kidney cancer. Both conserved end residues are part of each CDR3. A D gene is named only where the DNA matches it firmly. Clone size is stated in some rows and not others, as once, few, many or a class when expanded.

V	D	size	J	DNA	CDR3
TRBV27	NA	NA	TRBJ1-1	TGTGCCAGCAGTTTCGGAGGGGGTGGCACTGAAGCTTTCTTT	CASSFGGGGTEAFF
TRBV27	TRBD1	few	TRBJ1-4	TGTGCCAGCAGTTTGACAGGGGAGGGGGATGAAAAACTGTTTTTT	CASSLTGEGDEKLFF
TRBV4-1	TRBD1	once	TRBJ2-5	TGCGCCAGCAGCCAATTCCCGGGACAGGGCTTGCAAGAGACCCAGTACTTC	CASSQFPGQGLQETQYF
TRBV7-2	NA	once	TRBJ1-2	TGTGCCAGCAGCTTACGCCCCCTTACCCTGCTCTATGGCTACACCTTC	CASSLRPLTLLYGYTF
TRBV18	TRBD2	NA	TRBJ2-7	TGTGCCAGCTCACCAACCGTATATGGACTAGCGGGAATCGAGCAGTACTTC	CASSPTVYGLAGIEQYF
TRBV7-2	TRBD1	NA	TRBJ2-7	TGTGCCAGCAGCTTTACCTTCAGCGGGACAGGGGGCTACGAGCAGTACTTC	CASSFTFSGTGGYEQYF
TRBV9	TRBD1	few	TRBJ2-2	TGTGCCAGCAGCCTGAGGGGGCTAGGCACCGGGGAGCTGTTTTTT	CASSLRGLGTGELFF
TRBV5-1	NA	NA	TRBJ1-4	TGCGCCAGCAGCTTGGGCCGGGGCGCTGGTGAAAAACTGTTTTTT	CASSLGRGAGEKLFF
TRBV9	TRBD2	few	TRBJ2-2	TGTGCCAGCAGCGTAGGGTTGGGACTAGCGGGAGGGCCGAGGAACACCGGGGAGCTGTTTTTT	CASSVGLGLAGGPRNTGELFF
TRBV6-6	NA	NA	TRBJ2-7	TGTGCCAGCAGTTACCGGGGACTGAATCGCTACGAGCAGTACTTC	CASSYRGLNRYEQYF